The 30 T cell receptor beta chains below all came from one sample that was sequenced in a study of T cells after yellow fever vaccination. TCRdb used MiXCR to reprocess the 5' RACE reads, holding one entry per CDR3 protein. Of roughly 340,000 distinct CDR3 sequences listed, approximately 4.2% are singletons. The sample was PBMCs, taken 5 days after the yellow fever booster vaccination. Receptors were obtained from a man between 18 and 29 years old who received the YFV17D yellow fever vaccine.

This clonotype came up many times. The chain couples TRBV7-2 to TRBJ2-3; possibly TRBD2 for D (5 bases). The V gene's germline CDR1 is SGHTA and CDR2 FQGNSA. This CDR3 region has 19 residues. V was shortened by 2 bases and J by 0 bases, with 21 bases between the two germline ends. The chain's CDR3 is CASSLSLYGLLPSTDTQYF. In nucleotides, the CDR3 is TGTGCCAGCAGCTTATCCCTTTATGGACTTCTACCTAGCACAGATACGCAGTATTTT.

This clonotype was recorded a few times. J is TRBJ1-2 and V is TRBV18; D gene ambiguous. Germline CDR1 and CDR2: KGHSH and LQKENI. With 0 bases removed from V and 5 bases from J, the gap between germline ends came to 10 bases. This CDR3 has 14 residues. The chain's CDR3 is CASSPPPARYGYTF. DNA for the CDR3: TGTGCCAGCTCACCACCCCCGGCGCGTTATGGCTACACCTTC.

The chain combines TRBV9 with TRBJ2-5, with TRBD1 as a possible D gene (5 bases). The V gene's germline CDR1 is SGDLS and CDR2 YYNGEE. There are 15 residues in the CDR3. V dropped 1 base and J dropped 1 base, with 11 bases sitting between them. The CDR3 loop reads CASSVMGQGQETQYF. The CDR3 DNA sequence: TGTGCCAGCAGCGTAATGGGGCAGGGCCAAGAGACCCAGTACTTC.

This clonotype was seen at least ten times. This rearrangement joins TRBV5-1 to TRBJ1-5; 10 bases map to TRBD1. V shed 4 bases, J shed 6 bases, and the junction held 7 bases outside the gene matches. This CDR3 has 15 residues. Germline CDR1 and CDR2: SGHRS and YFSETQ. CDR3 residues: CASSPETGGGQPQHF. CDR3 in DNA: TGCGCCAGCAGCCCCGAGACAGGGGGCGGTCAGCCCCAGCATTTT. Filled out from reference TRBV5-1 and TRBJ1-5, the complete variable domain reads KAGVTQTPRYLIKTRGQQVTLSCSPISGHRSVSWYQQTPGQGLQFLFEYFSETQRNKGNFPGRFSGRQFSNSRSEMNVSTLELGDSALYLCASSPETGGGQPQHFGDGTRLSIL.

This clonotype showed up just a few times. The chain has TRBV6-5 and TRBJ1-2; no clear D. V lost 7 bases to trimming and J lost 4 bases, with 13 bases between them. This CDR3 contains 13 residues. CDR1 is MNHEY, CDR2 SVGAGI, per germline. CDR3: CASTQPPAYGYTF. The CDR3 nucleotides read TGTGCCAGCACACAGCCACCGGCCTATGGCTACACCTTC.

This clonotype came up a few times. CDR3 sequence reads: CASSFGLGPDTQYF. Here the CDR3 DNA reads TGTGCCAGCAGCTTCGGACTAGGCCCAGATACGCAGTATTTT. The genes are TRBV7-2 and TRBJ2-3; TRBD2 agrees at 7 bases. J was trimmed by 4 bases and V by 3 bases; bases with no gene match: 4. CDR1 and CDR2 (germline): SGHTA, FQGNSA. There are 14 residues in the CDR3.

The chain carries TRBV4-1 and TRBJ2-2; possibly TRBD2 for D (5 bases). CDR1 and CDR2 from the germline V gene are MGHRA and YSYEKL. V lost 0 bases and J lost 6, with 11 bases in between. The CDR3 has 15 residues. As DNA, the CDR3 is TGCGCCAGCAGCCAAGAAGGGAGATCCCCCGGGGAGCTGTTTTTT. As protein: CASSQEGRSPGELFF.

This clonotype has a count of ten or more. This chain connects TRBV4-1 to TRBJ2-7; 8 bases map to TRBD1. The CDR3 runs 13 residues. The J segment lost 5 bases and the V segment lost 4 bases, leaving 4 bases of the junction unmatched. Germline V lookup: CDR1 MGHRA, CDR2 YSYEKL. CDR3 in DNA: TGCGCCAGCAGCCTGACAGGGGACCACGAGCAGTACGTC. Translation: CASSLTGDHEQYV.

V usage is TRBV7-2 and J usage is TRBJ1-6; unclear D gene. The CDR3 has 13 amino acids. From germline, CDR1 is SGHTA and CDR2 FQGNSA. V gave up 5 bases and J gave up 7 bases, with 9 bases separating them. The DNA for the CDR3 is TGTGCCAGCAGCCCTCAGATGAATTCACCCCTCCACTTT. Protein sequence: CASSPQMNSPLHF.

The table lists this clonotype with many counts. This sequence joins TRBV7-9 and TRBJ2-7; a possible D gene is TRBD1 (7 bases). The CDR3 totals 17 residues. Trimming shortened V by 1 base and J by 4 bases, and 20 bases separated the two germline ends. CDR1 SEHNR and CDR2 FQNEAQ come from the germline V gene (reference sequence). CDR3 protein: CASSLGRFAGGTYEQYF. Written as DNA, the CDR3 is TGTGCCAGCAGCTTAGGCCGCTTCGCAGGGGGGACATACGAGCAGTACTTC.

J is TRBJ1-3 and V is TRBV5-5, with D possibly being TRBD1 (6 bases). Germline CDR1 SGHKS, CDR2 YYEKEE (reference sequence). The V gene lost 0 bases and the J gene lost 3 bases, with 13 bases spanning the gap. The CDR3 contains 16 residues. CDR3 protein: CASSLDPRTVGNTIYF. CDR3 DNA sequence: TGTGCCAGCAGCTTGGATCCCAGGACAGTTGGAAACACCATATATTTT. The full variable domain, with the rest looked up from reference TRBV5-5 and TRBJ1-3, is DAGVTQSPTHLIKTRGQQVTLRCSPISGHKSVSWYQQVLGQGPQFIFQYYEKEERGRGNFPDRFSARQFPNYSSELNVNALLLGDSALYLCASSLDPRTVGNTIYFGEGSWLTVV.

V gene TRBV12-2 combines with J gene TRBJ2-7; the D call of TRBD1 is as the table states it, not checked on the DNA. TRBV12-2 is shown as a pseudogene. The CDR3 has 16 amino acids. CDR3 sequence reads: CASRPTDRGTTWEQYV. CDR3 sequence (DNA): TGTGCAAGTCGCCCCACGGACAGGGGGACCACTTGGGAGCAGTACGTC.

This clonotype has only a few counts. This sequence joins TRBV9 and TRBJ2-6; the match to TRBD1 covers 8 bases. The V gene's germline CDR1 is SGDLS and CDR2 YYNGEE. CDR3 length: 15 residues. V trimming: 7 bases; J trimming: 2 bases; junction bases outside the gene matches: 5. The CDR3 region has the DNA TGTGCCAGCGGACAGGGTTCACCTGGGGCCAACGTCCTGACTTTC. It is translated as CASGQGSPGANVLTF. Together with reference TRBV9 and TRBJ2-6, the CDR3 gives the full variable domain: DSGVTQTPKHLITATGQRVTLRCSPRSGDLSVYWYQQSLDQGLQFLIQYYNGEERAKGNILERFSAQQFPDLHSELNLSSLELGDSALYFCASGQGSPGANVLTFGAGSRLTVL.

The chain is built from TRBV29-1 and TRBJ1-1; D ambiguous. This CDR3 comprises 11 residues. Trimming took off 7 bases at V and 11 bases at J, with 17 bases between the two ends. In germline, CDR1 is SQVTM, CDR2 ANQGSEA. CDR3 nucleotides: TGCAGCGCCGGCCTCGATCGGCTTGCTTTCTTT. It codes for CSAGLDRLAFF.

This clonotype was picked up many times. The chain couples TRBV7-9 to TRBJ2-1; 7 nucleotides align to TRBD1. CDR3 length: 14 amino acids. V was clipped by 8 bases and J by 0 bases; unmatched bases: 4. Germline loops: CDR1 SEHNR, CDR2 FQNEAQ (reference sequence). The CDR3 region has the DNA TGTGCCAGCGGATCAGGGGGCTCCTACAATGAGCAGTTCTTC. Protein sequence: CASGSGGSYNEQFF.

At least ten counts were recorded for this clonotype. The V call is TRBV24-1, the J call TRBJ1-2; D is undetermined. The V and J ends lost 7 bases and 4 bases respectively, with 12 bases between them. CDR1 and CDR2 from the germline V gene are KGHDR and SFDVKD. This CDR3 is 13 amino acids long. CDR3 loop: CATSLGSSYGYTF. The CDR3 DNA reads TGTGCCACCAGCCTGGGATCGAGCTATGGCTACACCTTC.

In its sample, this clonotype was seen many times. The gene calls are TRBV12-3 or TRBV12-4 and TRBJ2-5; TRBD2 is a possible D gene (6 bases). This CDR3 region has 15 residues. The ends were cut back, 1 base at V and 2 bases at J, with 11 bases in the middle. CDR3 coding DNA: TGTGCCAGCAGTTTAGAGGGACTCCCACAAGAGACCCAGTACTTC. This sequence encodes CASSLEGLPQETQYF.

The chain is built from TRBV20-1 and TRBJ2-7; D is unclear. This CDR3 is built from 12 residues. Germline V lookup: CDR1 DFQATT, CDR2 SNEGSKA (reference sequence). Deletions cut 1 base from V and 1 base from J, with 5 bases between. CDR3 sequence: CSARGLSYEQYV. The CDR3 DNA reads as TGCAGTGCTAGAGGACTTTCCTACGAGCAGTACGTC.

This clonotype was seen repeatedly, ten times or more. V gene TRBV4-3 combines with J gene TRBJ2-6; D remains ambiguous. Trimming pared 3 bases from V and 4 bases from J, leaving 13 bases between. The CDR3 totals 16 residues. CDR1 is LGHNA and CDR2 is YSLEER in the germline V gene. CDR3 bases: TGCGCCAGCAGCCACGGGTCCCACCCCGGGGCCAACGTCCTGACTTTC. This codes for CASSHGSHPGANVLTF.

The chain uses TRBV9 and TRBJ1-2; D uncertain. Germline V gene sequence: CDR1 SGDLS, CDR2 YYNGEE. V lost 4 bases to trimming and J lost 5 bases, with 15 bases between them. The CDR3 contains 14 residues. CDR3 sequence reads: CASSTQSIGYGYTF. The CDR3 nucleotides read TGTGCCAGCAGCACCCAAAGCATCGGATATGGCTACACCTTC.

This clonotype was observed a few times. A junction end diverges from the germline sequence, so it may reflect a read error. This rearrangement joins TRBV7-7 to TRBJ2-5, with D perhaps matching TRBD2 (6 bases). The CDR3 covers 15 residues. Looked up from germline, CDR1 is SSHAT and CDR2 is FNYEAQ (reference sequence). The CDR3 nucleotides are TGTGCTAGCAGCTTAGCGCGGCAGGGAGGAGAGACCCAGTACTTC. It codes for CASSLARQGGETQYF.

This clonotype was recorded many times. This chain uses TRBV6-5 with TRBJ2-5, with unresolved D. The CDR3 runs 15 residues. V shed 0 bases and J shed 4 bases, with 12 bases lying between them. The germline V gene encodes CDR1 MNHEY and CDR2 SVGAGI. The CDR3, as DNA: TGTGCCAGCAGTTACTCGTACACCGGTGCAGAGACCCAGTACTTC. Amino acids: CASSYSYTGAETQYF.

A few counts support this clonotype. This chain connects TRBV7-9 to TRBJ2-4; D call uncertain. Trimming stripped 1 base from V and 8 bases from J, with 6 bases between. This CDR3 region has 12 residues. Germline-derived CDR1 and CDR2 are SEHNR and FQNEAQ (reference sequence). This CDR3 is CASSLGVDIQYF. CDR3 sequence (DNA): TGTGCCAGCAGCTTAGGAGTCGACATTCAGTACTTC.

This clonotype was observed many times. The chain couples TRBV5-6 to TRBJ2-2; either TRBD1 or TRBD2 may supply D (5 bases each). V lost 3 bases, J lost 0 bases, and 12 bases lay in between. The length of the CDR3 is 16 residues. Germline CDR1 and CDR2: SGHDT and YYEEEE. CDR3 sequence reads: CASSYSGTTNTGELFF. CDR3 DNA sequence: TGTGCCAGCAGCTACTCCGGGACGACGAACACCGGGGAGCTGTTTTTT.

This clonotype was observed a few times. This chain uses TRBV4-1 with TRBJ2-6; 7 positions agree with TRBD1. The CDR3 is 18 amino acids. Germline CDR1 and CDR2: MGHRA and YSYEKL. The trim removed 3 bases at V and 4 bases at J, leaving 12 bases unmatched. Written as DNA, the CDR3 is TGCGCCAGCAGCCATCGTTCTGTTACGGGACAGGGGGCCAACGTCCTGACTTTC. Translating gives CASSHRSVTGQGANVLTF.

A few counts support this clonotype. This CDR3 reads CASQGPGQRGEQYF. CDR3 nucleotide sequence: TGCGCCAGCCAAGGGCCGGGACAGAGAGGCGAGCAGTACTTC. V usage is TRBV5-1 and J usage is TRBJ2-7; 7 nucleotides match TRBD1. This CDR3 region has 14 residues. The junction had 13 bases not matched to a gene; V was cut back by 7 bases and J by 6 bases. Germline loops: CDR1 SGHRS, CDR2 YFSETQ. Looking up the rest from reference TRBV5-1 and TRBJ2-7 gives the full variable domain: KAGVTQTPRYLIKTRGQQVTLSCSPISGHRSVSWYQQTPGQGLQFLFEYFSETQRNKGNFPGRFSGRQFSNSRSEMNVSTLELGDSALYLCASQGPGQRGEQYFGPGTRLTVT.

This clonotype was counted ten times or more. DNA for the CDR3: TGTGCCAGCAGCCGAGGACAGGGAAGACCCCCTGAAGCTTTCTTT. It is translated as CASSRGQGRPPEAFF. The V call is TRBV7-9, the J call TRBJ1-1, with 8 bases that match TRBD1. V dropped 5 bases and J dropped 6; count of bases not matched to a gene: 11. The CDR3 spans 15 residues. From germline, CDR1 is SEHNR and CDR2 FQNEAQ (reference sequence).

The chain joins TRBV20-1 to TRBJ2-1; no reliable D call. Germline CDR1 is DFQATT and CDR2 is SNEGSKA (reference sequence). The CDR3 runs to 14 residues. V lost 3 bases and J lost 5, with 14 bases in between. The DNA for the CDR3 is TGCAGTGCTAGGTCGCCTAGACTGAACAATGAGCAGTTCTTC. Its protein product is CSARSPRLNNEQFF.

The chain uses TRBV7-6 and TRBJ2-3; 8 nucleotides align to TRBD2. CDR1 and CDR2 (germline): SGHVS, FNYEAQ. The ends lost 4 bases at V and 1 base at J; junction bases unmatched: 4. The CDR3 sequence is 15 residues long. The CDR3 here is CASSSGTRGTDTQYF. The CDR3 DNA reads as TGTGCCAGCAGCTCCGGGACTAGGGGCACAGATACGCAGTATTTT.

This clonotype turned up a few times. The CDR3 region is CASSLSGWRRGPGDEQFF. The CDR3, as DNA: TGTGCCAGCAGCTTAAGCGGGTGGCGGCGGGGGCCGGGGGATGAGCAGTTCTTC. The chain employs TRBV11-3 and TRBJ2-1; a possible D gene is TRBD2 (7 bases). Germline V gives CDR1 SGHNT, CDR2 YENEEA. Trimming shortened V by 2 bases and J by 8 bases, and 25 bases separated the two germline ends. The CDR3 sequence is 18 residues long.